The TCR beta chain described here comes from a study of blood T cell repertoires in COVID-19. Overall study: T cells, B-cell-depleted T cells, or PBMCs supplied cDNA or gDNA.

Measured with immunoSEQ multiplex PCR; TCRdb has only the in-frame clones, and not every one. The sample consists of about 140,000 clones, roughly 84% of them appearing once. The CDR3 extends over 16 amino acids. Germline CDR1 reads MNHEY; CDR2 reads SMNVEV (reference sequence). V gave up 5 bases and J gave up 5 bases; unmatched junction bases: 12. The chain carries TRBV27 and TRBJ2-7, with 10 bases lining up with TRBD1. The clonotype comes from a human donor in a cohort sampled during active COVID-19. Sequences were obtained from peripheral blood. The CDR3 is CASSPHGTGVVDEQYF. DNA of the CDR3: TGTGCCAGCAGTCCGCACGGGACAGGGGTGGTGGACGAGCAGTACTTC.